This passage covers 21 T cell receptor beta chains from one sample sequenced in a study of cytomegalovirus exposure and HLA in healthy donors. Primers included in the PCR were 60 Vbeta and 13 Jbeta primers. Sequencing used immunoSEQ multiplex PCR; TCRdb keeps in-frame clones, though not all of them. Of under 200,000 clones in the sample, 80% to 90% were seen once. Sample: PBMCs. All receptors derive from a woman aged 25 to 39 in good health and CMV-seronegative.

The chain employs TRBV5-1 and TRBJ2-1; perhaps TRBD2 as D (5 bases). Germline values: CDR1 SGHRS, CDR2 YFSETQ. Trimming left V 0 bases short and J 8 bases short, with 21 bases between. The CDR3 has 17 residues. CDR3 sequence (DNA): TGCGCCAGCAGCTTGGCCAGGCAGGAGACTACACATGATGAGCAGTTCTTC. It yields the protein CASSLARQETTHDEQFF.

In nucleotides, the CDR3 is TGTGCCAGCAGCTTAAACAGGGAAGACATTCAGTACTTC. It is translated as CASSLNREDIQYF. This chain connects TRBV11-3 to TRBJ2-4; TRBD1 might be the D (6 bases). Germline V gene sequence: CDR1 SGHNT, CDR2 YENEEA. This CDR3 has 13 amino acids. The V end was cut by 2 bases, the J end by 8 bases, with 10 bases between.

The chain links TRBV4-2 to TRBJ1-6; D might be TRBD1 (6 bases). Germline V gene data show CDR1 as LGHNA and CDR2 as YNFKEQ. The V end lost 0 bases, the J end lost 1 base, and 10 bases lay between the germline ends. The CDR3 contains 17 residues. CDR3 nucleotide sequence: TGTGCCAGCAGCCAAGAAGGGGGAAGGTCCTATAATTCACCCCTCCACTTT. Translating gives CASSQEGGRSYNSPLHF.

The chain carries TRBV6-1 and TRBJ2-7, with a possible D match to TRBD1 (5 bases). The CDR3 has 13 residues. Germline V gene data show CDR1 as MNHNS and CDR2 as SASEGT. The V end lost 6 bases, the J end lost 6 bases, and 15 bases lay between the germline ends. DNA of the CDR3: TGTGCCAGCAGCCTTCCCAGGGCTGGCGAGCAGTACTTC. This gives the protein CASSLPRAGEQYF.

The CDR3 region has the DNA TGTGCCAGCAGTTTCGAAGGACAGGGGTATTTAGCTAACTATGGCTACACCTTC. This gives the protein CASSFEGQGYLANYGYTF. The V and J genes are TRBV28 and TRBJ1-2; 9 positions match TRBD1. Per the germline V gene, CDR1 is MDHEN and CDR2 is SYDVKM. CDR3 size: 18 residues. The J segment lost 0 bases and the V segment lost 3 bases, leaving 11 bases of the junction unmatched.

The chain combines TRBV5-8 with TRBJ2-1; 8 nucleotides match TRBD2. J was trimmed by 8 bases and V by 1 base; bases with no gene match: 5. This CDR3 has 14 amino acids. CDR1 and CDR2 from the germline V gene are SGHTS and YDEGEE. CDR3 protein: CASSLFGTSHEQFF. CDR3 coding DNA: TGTGCCAGCAGCTTGTTCGGGACTAGTCATGAGCAGTTCTTC.

V is TRBV18 and J is TRBJ2-1; D unclear. V lost 1 base and J 9 bases, leaving 10 bases between the germline ends. The CDR3 loop spans 13 amino acids. Germline-derived CDR1 and CDR2 are KGHSH and LQKENI. CDR3 DNA: TGTGCCAGCTCACCACAGGAGCAAGGTGAGCAGTTCTTC. Its translation is CASSPQEQGEQFF.

The chain joins TRBV18 to TRBJ2-1; 11 nucleotides line up with TRBD2. Germline V gives CDR1 KGHSH, CDR2 LQKENI. The CDR3 length is 16 residues. The V gene end was trimmed by 0 bases and the J gene end by 5 bases; junction bases not matched to a gene: 3. Here the CDR3 DNA reads TGTGCCAGCTCACCACCTAGCGGGGGGGCCGACAATGAGCAGTTCTTC. This translates into CASSPPSGGADNEQFF.

The V and J genes are TRBV2 and TRBJ1-4, with D possibly being TRBD1 (5 bases). The CDR3 extends over 15 amino acids. V was clipped by 10 bases and J by 1 base, with 16 bases between them. Germline assignment: CDR1 SNHLY and CDR2 FYNNEI. The CDR3 protein is CATGGVWRTNEKLFF. Here the CDR3 DNA reads TGTGCCACCGGGGGGGTTTGGCGAACTAATGAAAAACTGTTTTTT.

This sequence joins TRBV2 and TRBJ1-2; 8 nucleotides agree with TRBD1. CDR3 length: 15 amino acids. The V gene's germline CDR1 is SNHLY and CDR2 FYNNEI. The V and J ends lost 4 bases and 1 base, in that order; junction bases with no gene match: 5. This CDR3 reads CASSAYGQGNYGYTF. For the CDR3, the DNA is TGTGCCAGCAGTGCGTATGGACAGGGTAACTATGGCTACACCTTC.

The chain has TRBV19 and TRBJ1-2, with D unresolved. The germline V and J ends were trimmed by 4 bases and 0 bases, with 12 bases remaining between them. The germline CDR1 and CDR2 sequences are LNHDA and SQIVND (reference sequence). The CDR3 spans 15 residues. DNA for the CDR3: TGTGCCAGTAGTAGAGGGAACCGGGCTAACTATGGCTACACCTTC. This translates into CASSRGNRANYGYTF.

The J gene is TRBJ1-1, the V gene TRBV5-1; TRBD1 aligns across 8 bases. J lost 4 bases, V lost 4 bases, and 9 bases had no gene match. The CDR3 consists of 15 residues. Germline V gene lookup returns CDR1 SGHRS and CDR2 YFSETQ. The DNA of the CDR3 is TGCGCCAGCAGCACCAGACAGGGGAGGGCCACTGAAGCTTTCTTT. As protein: CASSTRQGRATEAFF.

This rearrangement joins TRBV7-3 to TRBJ2-3; 9 nucleotides align to TRBD2. In germline, CDR1 is SGHTA, CDR2 FQGTGA. The CDR3 is 14 residues long. Unmatched junction bases numbered 3, after V lost 4 bases and J lost 4 bases. The CDR3 DNA is TGTGCCAGCAGCTCGGGCGGGAGGGCAGATACGCAGTATTTT. Encoded protein: CASSSGGRADTQYF.

This chain joins TRBV28 and TRBJ1-2; 7 nucleotides align to TRBD1. After removal of 6 bases from V and 8 bases from J, the junction contained 9 bases not matched to a gene. Per the germline V gene, CDR1 is MDHEN and CDR2 is SYDVKM. There are 13 residues in the CDR3. The CDR3 reads CASSRGQALGYTF. The CDR3 DNA is TGTGCCAGCAGCCGCGGACAGGCTCTCGGCTACACCTTC.

The chain combines TRBV15 with TRBJ2-5, with 13 bases that match TRBD2. Germline values: CDR1 LNHNV, CDR2 YYDKDF (reference sequence). The J segment lost 2 bases and the V segment lost 1 base, leaving 10 bases of the junction unmatched. This CDR3 contains 19 residues. CDR3 sequence (DNA): TGTGCCACCAGCAGAGCCCCCCCGACTAGCGGGGGGCCTCAAGAGACCCAGTACTTC. It codes for CATSRAPPTSGGPQETQYF.

The chain combines TRBV6-1 with TRBJ2-1; TRBD2 aligns across 7 bases. Germline V gives CDR1 MNHNS, CDR2 SASEGT. The trim removed 7 bases at V and 6 bases at J, leaving 6 bases unmatched. This CDR3 region has 13 residues. The DNA for the CDR3 is TGTGCCAGCACTGTGTCGGGGGGCAATGAGCAGTTCTTC. Translating it yields CASTVSGGNEQFF.

The J gene is TRBJ1-1, the V gene TRBV30; D is uncertain. The CDR3 contains 15 residues. The V and J ends lost 6 bases and 0 bases respectively, with 17 bases between them. CDR1 and CDR2 from the germline V gene are GTSNPN and SVGIG (reference sequence). CDR3 nucleotides: TGTGCCTGTAAAAGACACCGATCTATGAACACTGAAGCTTTCTTT. Translated: CACKRHRSMNTEAFF. The variable domain in full, with the rest retrieved from reference TRBV30 and TRBJ1-1, is SQTIHQWPATLVQPVGSPLSLECTVEGTSNPNLYWYRQAAGRGLQLLFYSVGIGQISSEVPQNLSASRPQDRQFILSSKKLLLSDSGFYLCACKRHRSMNTEAFFGQGTRLTVV.

The chain couples TRBV28 to TRBJ1-3; tentative D call: TRBD1 (6 bases). CDR1 and CDR2 (germline): MDHEN, SYDVKM. The CDR3 runs 16 residues. Trimming left V 6 bases short and J 0 bases short, with 15 bases between. CDR3 bases: TGTGCCAGCAGGGGGACATCGCCTAGCTCTGGAAACACCATATATTTT. Residues: CASRGTSPSSGNTIYF.

This clone has just a few counts. The chain employs TRBV7-9 and TRBJ2-3; D ambiguous. Germline CDR1 reads SEHNR; CDR2 reads FQNEAQ (reference sequence). The CDR3 covers 12 residues. V was clipped by 4 bases and J by 4 bases, with 6 bases between them. CDR3 DNA sequence: TGTGCCAGCAGCTCCAGTGCAGATACGCAGTATTTT. This translates into CASSSSADTQYF.

In DNA, the CDR3 is TGTGCCAGCTCACCGCAGGGGGCGAACGAGCAGTACTTC. This translates into CASSPQGANEQYF. This chain joins TRBV18 and TRBJ2-7; 8 bases fit TRBD1. Germline CDR1 reads KGHSH; CDR2 reads LQKENI. This CDR3 comprises 13 residues. V shed 3 bases and J 5 bases; nucleotides not matched to a gene: 3.

This clone was found a few times. The chain carries TRBV25-1 and TRBJ1-5, with a weak D call TRBD1 (5 bases). With 1 base removed from V and 4 bases from J, the gap between germline ends came to 8 bases. Germline CDR1 reads MGHDK; CDR2 reads SYGVNS. The CDR3 runs to 14 residues. The CDR3 nucleotides are TGTGCCAGCAGTGAATGGGGGGAGAATCAGCCCCAGCATTTT. Translating gives CASSEWGENQPQHF.